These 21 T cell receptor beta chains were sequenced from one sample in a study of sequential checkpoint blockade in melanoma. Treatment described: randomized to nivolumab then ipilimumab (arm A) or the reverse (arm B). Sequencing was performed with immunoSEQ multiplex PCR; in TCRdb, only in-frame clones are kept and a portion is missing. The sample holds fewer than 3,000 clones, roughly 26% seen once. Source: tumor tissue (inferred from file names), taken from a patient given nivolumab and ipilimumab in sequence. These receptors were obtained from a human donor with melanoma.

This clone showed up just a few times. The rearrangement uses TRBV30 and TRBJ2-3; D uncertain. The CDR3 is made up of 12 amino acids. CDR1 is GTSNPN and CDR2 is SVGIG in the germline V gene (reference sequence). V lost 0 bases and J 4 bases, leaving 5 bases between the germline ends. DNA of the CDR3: TGTGCCTGGAGTGTCCTAGCAGATACGCAGTATTTT. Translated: CAWSVLADTQYF.

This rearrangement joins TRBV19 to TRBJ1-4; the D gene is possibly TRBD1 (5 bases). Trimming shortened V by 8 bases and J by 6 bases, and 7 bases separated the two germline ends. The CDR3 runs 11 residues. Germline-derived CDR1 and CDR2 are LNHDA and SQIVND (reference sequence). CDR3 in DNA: TGTGCCAGTCTCAGGGATGAAAAACTGTTTTTT. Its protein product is CASLRDEKLFF. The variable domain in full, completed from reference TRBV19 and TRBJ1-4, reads DGGITQSPKYLFRKEGQNVTLSCEQNLNHDAMYWYRQDPGQGLRLIYYSQIVNDFQKGDIAEGYSVSREKKESFPLTVTSAQKNPTAFYLCASLRDEKLFFGSGTQLSVL.

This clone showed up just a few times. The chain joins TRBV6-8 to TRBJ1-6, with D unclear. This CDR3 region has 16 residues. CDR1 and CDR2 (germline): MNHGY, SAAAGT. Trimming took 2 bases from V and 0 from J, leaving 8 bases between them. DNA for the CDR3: TGTGCCAGCAGTTACGTGTGGGGCTCCTATAATTCACCCCTCCACTTT. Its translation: CASSYVWGSYNSPLHF.

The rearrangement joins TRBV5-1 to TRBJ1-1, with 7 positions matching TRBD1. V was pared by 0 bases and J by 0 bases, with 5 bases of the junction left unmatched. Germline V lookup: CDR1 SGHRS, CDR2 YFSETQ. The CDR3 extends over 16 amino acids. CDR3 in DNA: TGCGCCAGCAGCTTGGTCGCCGGGACAGTGAACACTGAAGCTTTCTTT. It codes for CASSLVAGTVNTEAFF.

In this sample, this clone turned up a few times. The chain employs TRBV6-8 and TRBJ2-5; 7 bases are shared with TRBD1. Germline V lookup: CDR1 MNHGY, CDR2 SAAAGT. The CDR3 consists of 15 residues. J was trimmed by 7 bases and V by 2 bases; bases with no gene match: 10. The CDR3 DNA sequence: TGTGCCAGCAGTTACGTAGGGGACAGACGGTGGACCCAGTACTTC. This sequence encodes CASSYVGDRRWTQYF.

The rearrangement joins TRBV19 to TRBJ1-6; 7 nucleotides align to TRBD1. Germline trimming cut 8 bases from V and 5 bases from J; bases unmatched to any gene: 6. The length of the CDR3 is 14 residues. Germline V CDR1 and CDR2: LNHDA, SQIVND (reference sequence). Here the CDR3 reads CASSNRGDNSPLHF. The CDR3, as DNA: TGTGCCAGTTCAAACAGGGGAGATAATTCACCCCTCCACTTT. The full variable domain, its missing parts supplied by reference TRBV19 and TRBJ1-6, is DGGITQSPKYLFRKEGQNVTLSCEQNLNHDAMYWYRQDPGQGLRLIYYSQIVNDFQKGDIAEGYSVSREKKESFPLTVTSAQKNPTAFYLCASSNRGDNSPLHFGNGTRLTVT.

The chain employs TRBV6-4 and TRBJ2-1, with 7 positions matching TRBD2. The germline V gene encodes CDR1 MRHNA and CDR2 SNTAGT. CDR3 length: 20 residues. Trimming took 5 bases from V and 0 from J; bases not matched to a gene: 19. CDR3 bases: TGTGCCAGCAGTCCAATAAGGTCCACGGGGGGTCCAAACTCCTACAATGAGCAGTTCTTC. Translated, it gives CASSPIRSTGGPNSYNEQFF.

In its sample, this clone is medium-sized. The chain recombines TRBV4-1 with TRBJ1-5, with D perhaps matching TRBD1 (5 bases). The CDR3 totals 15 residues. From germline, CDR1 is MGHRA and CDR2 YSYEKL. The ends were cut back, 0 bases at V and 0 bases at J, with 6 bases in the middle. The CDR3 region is CASSQEGGSNQPQHF. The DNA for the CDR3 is TGCGCCAGCAGCCAAGAGGGGGGTAGCAATCAGCCCCAGCATTTT.

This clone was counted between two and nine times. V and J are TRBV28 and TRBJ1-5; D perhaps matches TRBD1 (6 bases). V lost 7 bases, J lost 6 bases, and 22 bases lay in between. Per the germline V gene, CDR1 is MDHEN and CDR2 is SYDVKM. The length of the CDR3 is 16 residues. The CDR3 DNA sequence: TGTGCCAGCAACGGGGTCTCGGGGGCTCAGAGTCAGCCCCAGCATTTT. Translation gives CASNGVSGAQSQPQHF. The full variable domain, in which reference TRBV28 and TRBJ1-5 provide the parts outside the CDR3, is DVKVTQSSRYLVKRTGEKVFLECVQDMDHENMFWYRQDPGLGLRLIYFSYDVKMKEKGDIPEGYSVSREKKERFSLILESASTNQTSMYLCASNGVSGAQSQPQHFGDGTRLSIL.

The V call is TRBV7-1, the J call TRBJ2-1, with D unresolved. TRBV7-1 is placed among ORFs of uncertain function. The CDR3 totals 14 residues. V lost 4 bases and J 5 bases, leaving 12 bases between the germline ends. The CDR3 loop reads CASSLMTTNNEQFF. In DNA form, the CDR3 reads TGTGCCAGCAGCTTAATGACGACAAACAATGAGCAGTTCTTC.

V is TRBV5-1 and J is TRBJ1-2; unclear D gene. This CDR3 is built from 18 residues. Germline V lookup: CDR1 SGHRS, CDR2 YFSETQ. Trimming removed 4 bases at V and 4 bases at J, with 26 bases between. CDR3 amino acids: CASSTHSLGPAGGYGYTF. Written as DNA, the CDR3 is TGCGCCAGCAGCACTCACAGCCTCGGGCCCGCGGGTGGCTATGGCTACACCTTC.

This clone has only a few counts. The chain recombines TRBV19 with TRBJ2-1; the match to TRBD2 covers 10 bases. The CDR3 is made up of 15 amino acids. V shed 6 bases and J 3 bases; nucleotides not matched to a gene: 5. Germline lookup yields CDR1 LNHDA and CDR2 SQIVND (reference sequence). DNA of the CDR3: TGTGCCAGTAGGACCGGACTAGCGGTCTACAATGAGCAGTTCTTC. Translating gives CASRTGLAVYNEQFF.

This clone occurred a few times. Here the CDR3 DNA reads TGTGCCAGCAGTTACACAGACTCCGGGACCAACTATGGCTACACCTTC. Encoded protein: CASSYTDSGTNYGYTF. This chain connects TRBV6-8 to TRBJ1-2; perhaps TRBD1 as D (5 bases). CDR1 and CDR2 from the germline V gene are MNHGY and SAAAGT. The V end was cut by 2 bases, the J end by 2 bases, with 15 bases between. The CDR3 is 16 residues long.

In DNA form, the CDR3 reads TGTGCCACCAGCAGGGGCGGGACAGGGAAAAACACCATATATTTT. It codes for CATSRGGTGKNTIYF. V usage is TRBV15 and J usage is TRBJ1-3; 9 bases fit TRBD1. Germline CDR1 and CDR2: LNHNV and YYDKDF (reference sequence). V lost 3 bases and J lost 6; bases outside the gene matches: 6. The CDR3 is 15 amino acids. Based on the CDR3 plus reference TRBV15 and TRBJ1-3, the full variable domain is DAMVIQNPRYQVTQFGKPVTLSCSQTLNHNVMYWYQQKSSQAPKLLFHYYDKDFNNEADTPDNFQSRRPNTSFCFLDIRSPGLGDTAMYLCATSRGGTGKNTIYFGEGSWLTVV.

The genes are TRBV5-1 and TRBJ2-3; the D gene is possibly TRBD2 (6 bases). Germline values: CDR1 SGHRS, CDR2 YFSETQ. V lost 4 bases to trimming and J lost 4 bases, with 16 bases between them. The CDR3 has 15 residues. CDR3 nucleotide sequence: TGCGCCAGCAGCCTGGTCGGGGGTCCGGCAGATACGCAGTATTTT. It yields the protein CASSLVGGPADTQYF.

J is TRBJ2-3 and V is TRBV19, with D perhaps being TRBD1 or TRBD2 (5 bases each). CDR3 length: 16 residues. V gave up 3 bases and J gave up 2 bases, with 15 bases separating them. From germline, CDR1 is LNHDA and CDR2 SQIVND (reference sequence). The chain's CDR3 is CASSMRGGPDTDTQYF. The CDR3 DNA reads TGTGCCAGTAGTATGAGGGGCGGACCAGACACAGATACGCAGTATTTT.

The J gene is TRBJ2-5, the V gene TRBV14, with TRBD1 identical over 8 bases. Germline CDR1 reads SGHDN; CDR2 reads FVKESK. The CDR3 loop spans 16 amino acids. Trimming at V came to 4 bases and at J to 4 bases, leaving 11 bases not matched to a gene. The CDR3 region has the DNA TGTGCCAGCAGCCTACTGACTACAGGGGGGATAGAGACCCAGTACTTC. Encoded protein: CASSLLTTGGIETQYF.

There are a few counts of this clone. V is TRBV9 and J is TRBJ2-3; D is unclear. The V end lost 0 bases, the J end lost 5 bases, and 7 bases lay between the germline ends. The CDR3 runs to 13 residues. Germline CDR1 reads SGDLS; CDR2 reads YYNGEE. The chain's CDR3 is CASSVGNGDTQYF. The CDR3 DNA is TGTGCCAGCAGCGTAGGGAACGGAGATACGCAGTATTTT. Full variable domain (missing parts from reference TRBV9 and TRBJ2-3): DSGVTQTPKHLITATGQRVTLRCSPRSGDLSVYWYQQSLDQGLQFLIQYYNGEERAKGNILERFSAQQFPDLHSELNLSSLELGDSALYFCASSVGNGDTQYFGPGTRLTVL.

CDR3 coding DNA: TGCGCCAGCAGTCAATCGATAGGGGAACTGAGCAATCAGCCCCAGCATTTT. Translated: CASSQSIGELSNQPQHF. The gene calls are TRBV23-1 and TRBJ1-5, with D maybe TRBD1 (5 bases). TRBV23-1 is designated an ORF whose function remains uncertain. The CDR3 runs 17 residues. Trimming left V 0 bases short and J 1 base short, with 13 bases between.

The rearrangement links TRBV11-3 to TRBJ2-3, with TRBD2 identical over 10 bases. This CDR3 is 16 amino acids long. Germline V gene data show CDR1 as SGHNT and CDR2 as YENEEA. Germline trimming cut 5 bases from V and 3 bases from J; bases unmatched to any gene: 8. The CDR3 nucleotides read TGTGCCAGCAGCACCGGGGCTAGCGGGGGAACAGATACGCAGTATTTT. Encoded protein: CASSTGASGGTDTQYF. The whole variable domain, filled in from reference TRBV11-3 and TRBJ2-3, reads EAGVVQSPRYKIIEKKQPVAFWCNPISGHNTLYWYLQNLGQGPELLIRYENEEAVDDSQLPKDRFSAERLKGVDSTLKIQPAELGDSAVYLCASSTGASGGTDTQYFGPGTRLTVL.

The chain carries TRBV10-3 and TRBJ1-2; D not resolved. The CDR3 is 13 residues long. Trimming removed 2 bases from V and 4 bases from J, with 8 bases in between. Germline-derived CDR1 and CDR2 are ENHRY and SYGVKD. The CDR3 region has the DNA TGTGCCATCAGTGAGGGTCAGCCCTATGGCTACACCTTC. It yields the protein CAISEGQPYGYTF.